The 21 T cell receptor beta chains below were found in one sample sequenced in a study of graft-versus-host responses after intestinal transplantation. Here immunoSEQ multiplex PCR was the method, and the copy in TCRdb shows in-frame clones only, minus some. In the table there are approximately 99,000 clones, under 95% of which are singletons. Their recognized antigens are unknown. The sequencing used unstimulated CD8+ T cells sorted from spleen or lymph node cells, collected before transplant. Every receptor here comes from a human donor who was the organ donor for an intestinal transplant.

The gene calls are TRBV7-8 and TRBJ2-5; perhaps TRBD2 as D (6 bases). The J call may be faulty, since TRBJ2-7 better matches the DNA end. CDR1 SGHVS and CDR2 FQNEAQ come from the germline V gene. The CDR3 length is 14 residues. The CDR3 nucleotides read TGTGCCAGCAGCGTCCGACTAGAAGGCTACGAGCAGTACTTC. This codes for CASSVRLEGYEQYF.

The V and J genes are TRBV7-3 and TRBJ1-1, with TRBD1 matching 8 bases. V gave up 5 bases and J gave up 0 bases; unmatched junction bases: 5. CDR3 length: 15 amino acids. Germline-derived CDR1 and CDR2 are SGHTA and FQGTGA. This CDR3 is CASSPTGGVNTEAFF. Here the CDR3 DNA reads TGTGCCAGCAGCCCCACAGGGGGGGTGAACACTGAAGCTTTCTTT.

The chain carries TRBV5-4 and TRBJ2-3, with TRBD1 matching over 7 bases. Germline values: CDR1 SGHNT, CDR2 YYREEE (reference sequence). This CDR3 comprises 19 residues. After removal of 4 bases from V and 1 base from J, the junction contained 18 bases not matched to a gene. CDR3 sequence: CASSDTTGAAYHGTDTQYF. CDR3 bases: TGTGCCAGCAGCGATACAACAGGGGCCGCGTATCATGGCACAGATACGCAGTATTTT.

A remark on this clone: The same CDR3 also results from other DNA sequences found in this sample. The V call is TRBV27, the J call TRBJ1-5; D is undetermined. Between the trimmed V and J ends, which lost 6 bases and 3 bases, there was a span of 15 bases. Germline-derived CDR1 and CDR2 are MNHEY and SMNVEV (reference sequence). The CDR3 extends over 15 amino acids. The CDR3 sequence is CASSPSGGLNQPQHF. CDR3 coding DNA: TGTGCCAGCAGCCCCTCGGGAGGGCTCAATCAGCCCCAGCATTTT.

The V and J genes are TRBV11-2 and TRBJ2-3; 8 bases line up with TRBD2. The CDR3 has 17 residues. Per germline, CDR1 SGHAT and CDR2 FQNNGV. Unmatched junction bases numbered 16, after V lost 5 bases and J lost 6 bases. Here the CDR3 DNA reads TGTGCCAGCAGCCAACACCCAGGCGGGACTAGGGCGGATACGCAGTATTTT. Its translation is CASSQHPGGTRADTQYF.

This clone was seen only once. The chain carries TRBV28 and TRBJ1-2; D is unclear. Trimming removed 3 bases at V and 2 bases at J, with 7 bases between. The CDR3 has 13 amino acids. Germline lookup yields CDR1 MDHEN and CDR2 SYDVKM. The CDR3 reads CASSLAENYGYTF. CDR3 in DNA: TGTGCCAGCAGTTTGGCAGAAAACTATGGCTACACCTTC.

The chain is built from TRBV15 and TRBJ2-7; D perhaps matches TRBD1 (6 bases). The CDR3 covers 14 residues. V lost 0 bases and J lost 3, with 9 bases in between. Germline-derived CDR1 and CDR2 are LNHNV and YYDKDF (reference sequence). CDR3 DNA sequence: TGTGCCACCAGCAGAGAACGGGACAACTACGAGCAGTACTTC. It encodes CATSRERDNYEQYF.

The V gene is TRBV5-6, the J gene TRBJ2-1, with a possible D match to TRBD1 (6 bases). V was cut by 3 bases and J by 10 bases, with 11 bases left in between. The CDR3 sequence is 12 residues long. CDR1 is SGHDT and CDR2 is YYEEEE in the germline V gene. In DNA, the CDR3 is TGTGCCAGCAGCTATGGACAGCAAGAGCAGTTCTTC. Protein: CASSYGQQEQFF.

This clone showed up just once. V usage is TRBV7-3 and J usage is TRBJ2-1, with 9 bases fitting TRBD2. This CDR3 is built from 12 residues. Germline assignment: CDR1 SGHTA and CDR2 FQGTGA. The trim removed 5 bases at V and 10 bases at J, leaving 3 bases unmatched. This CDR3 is CASSPGLAEQFF. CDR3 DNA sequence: TGTGCCAGCAGCCCTGGACTAGCGGAGCAGTTCTTC.

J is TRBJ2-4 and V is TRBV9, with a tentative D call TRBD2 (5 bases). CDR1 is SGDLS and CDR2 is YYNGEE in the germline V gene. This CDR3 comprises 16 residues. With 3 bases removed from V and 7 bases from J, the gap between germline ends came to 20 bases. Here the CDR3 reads CASSANPEAPLNIQYF. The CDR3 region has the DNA TGTGCCAGCAGCGCTAATCCGGAGGCCCCACTCAACATTCAGTACTTC.

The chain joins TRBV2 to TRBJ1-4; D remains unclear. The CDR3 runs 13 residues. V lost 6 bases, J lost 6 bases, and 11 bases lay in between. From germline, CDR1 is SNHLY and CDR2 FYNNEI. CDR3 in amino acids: CASSETRDEKLFF. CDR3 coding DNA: TGTGCCAGCAGCGAAACTAGGGATGAAAAACTGTTTTTT.

The CDR3 DNA follows: TGTGCTAGTGGTTTGCCAACAGGAGGCTACACCTTC. Its translation is CASGLPTGGYTF. The chain has TRBV12-5 and TRBJ1-2, with a tentative D call TRBD1 (5 bases). The CDR3 is 12 residues long. V was cut by 2 bases and J by 8 bases, with 9 bases left in between. The germline CDR1 and CDR2 sequences are LGHNT and FRNRAP.

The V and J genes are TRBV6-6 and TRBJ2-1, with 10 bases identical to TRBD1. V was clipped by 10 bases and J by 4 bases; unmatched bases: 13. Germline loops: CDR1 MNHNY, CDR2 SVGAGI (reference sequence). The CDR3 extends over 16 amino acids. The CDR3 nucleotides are TGTGCCACAGGTCCCGGGACAGGGGCCATATACAATGAGCAGTTCTTC. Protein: CATGPGTGAIYNEQFF.

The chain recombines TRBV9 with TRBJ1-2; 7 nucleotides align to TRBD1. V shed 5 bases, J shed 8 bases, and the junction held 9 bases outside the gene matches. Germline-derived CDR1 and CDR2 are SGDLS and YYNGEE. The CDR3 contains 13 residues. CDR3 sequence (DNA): TGTGCCAGCAGGCGACAGGGAAGAGGAGGCTACACCTTC. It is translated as CASRRQGRGGYTF.

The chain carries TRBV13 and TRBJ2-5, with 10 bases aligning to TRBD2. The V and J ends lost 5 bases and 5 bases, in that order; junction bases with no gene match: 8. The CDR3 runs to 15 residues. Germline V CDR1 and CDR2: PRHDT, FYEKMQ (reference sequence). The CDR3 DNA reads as TGTGCCAGCAGCGAAAGCGGGGGGGCCTTTGAGACCCAGTACTTC. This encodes CASSESGGAFETQYF.

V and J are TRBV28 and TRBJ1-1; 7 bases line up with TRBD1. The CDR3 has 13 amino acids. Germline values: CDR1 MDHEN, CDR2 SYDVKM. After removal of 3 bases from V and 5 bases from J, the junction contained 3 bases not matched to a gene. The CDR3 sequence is CASSLYRGTEAFF. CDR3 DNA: TGTGCCAGCAGTTTGTACAGGGGAACTGAAGCTTTCTTT.

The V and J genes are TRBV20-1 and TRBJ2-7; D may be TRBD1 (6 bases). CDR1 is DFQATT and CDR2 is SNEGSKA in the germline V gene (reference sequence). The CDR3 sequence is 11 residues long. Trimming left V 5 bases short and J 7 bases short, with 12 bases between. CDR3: CSAGTGIEQYF. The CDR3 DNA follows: TGCAGTGCTGGAACAGGGATTGAGCAGTACTTC.

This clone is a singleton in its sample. CDR3: CAWSGNFEREAFF. In nucleotides, the CDR3 is TGTGCCTGGAGTGGGAACTTCGAGCGCGAAGCTTTCTTT. The chain couples TRBV30 to TRBJ1-1; D remains ambiguous. Trimming left V 1 base short and J 8 bases short, with 14 bases between. The germline V gene has CDR1 GTSNPN and CDR2 SVGIG (reference sequence). The CDR3 consists of 13 residues.

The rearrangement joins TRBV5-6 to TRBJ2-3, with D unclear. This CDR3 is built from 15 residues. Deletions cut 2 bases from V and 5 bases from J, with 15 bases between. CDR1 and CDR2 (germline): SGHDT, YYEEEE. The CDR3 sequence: CASSLTERAIDTQYF. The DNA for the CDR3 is TGTGCCAGCAGCTTAACGGAGCGAGCTATAGATACGCAGTATTTT.

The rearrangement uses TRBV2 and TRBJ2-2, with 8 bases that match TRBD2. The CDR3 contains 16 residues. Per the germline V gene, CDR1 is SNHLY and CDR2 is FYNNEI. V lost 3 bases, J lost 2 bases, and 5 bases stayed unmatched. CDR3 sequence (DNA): TGTGCCAGCAGTGAGGGCGGGGGGCCTAACACCGGGGAGCTGTTTTTT. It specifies CASSEGGGPNTGELFF.

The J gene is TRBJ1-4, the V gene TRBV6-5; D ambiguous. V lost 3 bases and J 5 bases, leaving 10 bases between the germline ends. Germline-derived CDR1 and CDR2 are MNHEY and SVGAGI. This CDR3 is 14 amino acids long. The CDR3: CASSYEGGNEKLFF. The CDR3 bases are TGTGCCAGCAGTTATGAGGGCGGAAATGAAAAACTGTTTTTT.